The next 14 T cell receptor beta chains were all read from a single sample in a study of blood T cell repertoires in COVID-19. The table came from immunoSEQ multiplex PCR; TCRdb's copy has only in-frame clones and leaves some out. This table has around 300,000 clones, less than 85% appearing once. Sequenced: PBMCs or T cells enriched from blood (not recorded which). All receptors come from a woman between 50 and 59 years old who had recovered from COVID-19.

This clone showed up just a few times. V gene TRBV7-3 combines with J gene TRBJ1-6; no clear D gene. Germline CDR1 is SGHTA and CDR2 is FQGTGA. The CDR3 is 14 residues long. V gave up 7 bases and J gave up 8 bases, with 15 bases separating them. CDR3: CASKARRGDSPLHF. For the CDR3, the DNA is TGTGCCAGCAAAGCTCGGCGGGGAGATTCACCCCTCCACTTT.

The CDR3: CASSFTQNTEAFF. As DNA, the CDR3 is TGTGCCAGCAGCTTCACACAAAACACTGAAGCTTTCTTT. V is TRBV7-3 and J is TRBJ1-1; D not resolved. From germline, CDR1 is SGHTA and CDR2 FQGTGA. V lost 3 bases and J 2 bases, leaving 7 bases between the germline ends. The CDR3 has 13 residues.

This sequence joins TRBV4-2 and TRBJ2-2, with 7 bases matching TRBD1. The germline V gene has CDR1 LGHNA and CDR2 YNFKEQ. V shed 3 bases and J 6 bases; nucleotides not matched to a gene: 7. CDR3 length equals 15 residues. The CDR3 region has the DNA TGTGCCAGCAGCCAGCTAAAGGGGGCAGCCGGGGAGCTGTTTTTT. As protein: CASSQLKGAAGELFF.

J is TRBJ1-1 and V is TRBV18, with 8 bases matching TRBD1. CDR1 KGHSH and CDR2 LQKENI come from the germline V gene. The junction had 1 base not matched to a gene; V was cut back by 3 bases and J by 1 base. The CDR3 loop spans 14 amino acids. As DNA, the CDR3 is TGTGCCAGCTCACCGGACAGGGAGAACACTGAAGCTTTCTTT. It yields the protein CASSPDRENTEAFF.

The chain combines TRBV19 with TRBJ1-2; D is undetermined. Trimming left V 4 bases short and J 7 bases short, with 22 bases between. Looked up from germline, CDR1 is LNHDA and CDR2 is SQIVND (reference sequence). The CDR3 sequence is 16 residues long. The CDR3 nucleotides are TGTGCCAGTAGTAACCATCCCAAACTGGGCCTCCCTGGCTACACCTTC. The encoded protein is CASSNHPKLGLPGYTF.

The chain combines TRBV11-2 with TRBJ2-7; D perhaps matches TRBD2 (5 bases). From germline, CDR1 is SGHAT and CDR2 FQNNGV. V gave up 5 bases and J gave up 1 base, with 12 bases separating them. CDR3 length: 14 residues. The CDR3 DNA follows: TGTGCCAGCAGCGCACTAGGCTCTTCCTACGAGCAGTACTTC. It encodes CASSALGSSYEQYF.

The table lists this clone with a few counts. The chain recombines TRBV7-9 with TRBJ1-1; D remains unclear. Trimming stripped 3 bases from V and 5 bases from J, with 16 bases between. The CDR3 length is 15 residues. From germline, CDR1 is SEHNR and CDR2 FQNEAQ (reference sequence). The DNA of the CDR3 is TGTGCCAGCAGCTTCTTAACTGGAGGAGAGACTGAAGCTTTCTTT. Amino acid sequence: CASSFLTGGETEAFF.

This CDR3 reads CASSPSGSSTYEQYF. DNA for the CDR3: TGCGCCAGCAGCCCCTCAGGCTCTTCCACCTACGAGCAGTACTTC. The J gene is TRBJ2-7, the V gene TRBV4-3; no firm D call. Trimming took off 4 bases at V and 2 bases at J, with 15 bases between the two ends. From germline, CDR1 is LGHNA and CDR2 YSLEER. The CDR3 runs to 15 residues.

The chain has TRBV7-8 and TRBJ1-5; D possibly corresponds to TRBD1 (5 bases). The V gene's germline CDR1 is SGHVS and CDR2 FQNEAQ. This CDR3 has 15 amino acids. V lost 2 bases and J lost 4, with 12 bases in between. The CDR3 loop reads CASSLWDGRNQPQHF. The DNA of the CDR3 is TGTGCCAGCAGCTTATGGGACGGGAGGAATCAGCCCCAGCATTTT.

V usage is TRBV11-2 and J usage is TRBJ1-6, with 7 nucleotides matching TRBD1. This CDR3 contains 16 residues. CDR1 is SGHAT and CDR2 is FQNNGV in the germline V gene. The ends lost 4 bases at V and 11 bases at J; junction bases unmatched: 14. The CDR3 sequence is CASSSDRARVSTPLHF. DNA of the CDR3: TGTGCCAGCAGCTCCGACAGGGCCCGGGTGTCGACACCCCTCCACTTT.

V usage is TRBV12-5 and J usage is TRBJ1-2; TRBD1 agrees at 7 bases. This CDR3 contains 16 residues. Germline CDR1 and CDR2: LGHNT and FRNRAP. The trim removed 1 base at V and 6 bases at J, leaving 11 bases unmatched. The DNA of the CDR3 is TGTGCTAGTGGTTTGGCACCCTCGGACAGGAAACATGGCTACACCTTC. This translates into CASGLAPSDRKHGYTF.

The V and J genes are TRBV5-4 and TRBJ2-1, with 8 bases that match TRBD2. With V trimmed by 0 bases and J by 7 bases, 9 bases remained unmatched. The CDR3 runs to 16 residues. In germline, CDR1 is SGHNT, CDR2 YYREEE (reference sequence). The CDR3, as DNA: TGTGCCAGCAGCTTGGCTGCGGGAGGCGTTTGGAATGAGCAGTTCTTC. Protein product: CASSLAAGGVWNEQFF.

This clone appeared a single time. The V and J genes are TRBV3-1 (or the pseudogene TRBV3-2) and TRBJ2-3, with D perhaps TRBD2 (5 bases). Trimming removed 6 bases at V and 4 bases at J, with 23 bases between. Germline V gene data show CDR1 as LGHDT and CDR2 as YNNKEL (reference sequence). CDR3 length equals 17 residues. The CDR3 bases are TGTGCCAGCAGTCTCTTGGGAGTCACGCTTAAGGCAGATACGCAGTATTTT. As protein: CASSLLGVTLKADTQYF.

The chain links TRBV2 to TRBJ1-1; D gene ambiguous. Per germline, CDR1 SNHLY and CDR2 FYNNEI. V lost 4 bases, J lost 2 bases, and 14 bases lay in between. The CDR3 loop spans 15 amino acids. CDR3 DNA: TGTGCCAGCAGTGCGGCAGCGAGTGATAACACTGAAGCTTTCTTT. Translation gives CASSAAASDNTEAFF.